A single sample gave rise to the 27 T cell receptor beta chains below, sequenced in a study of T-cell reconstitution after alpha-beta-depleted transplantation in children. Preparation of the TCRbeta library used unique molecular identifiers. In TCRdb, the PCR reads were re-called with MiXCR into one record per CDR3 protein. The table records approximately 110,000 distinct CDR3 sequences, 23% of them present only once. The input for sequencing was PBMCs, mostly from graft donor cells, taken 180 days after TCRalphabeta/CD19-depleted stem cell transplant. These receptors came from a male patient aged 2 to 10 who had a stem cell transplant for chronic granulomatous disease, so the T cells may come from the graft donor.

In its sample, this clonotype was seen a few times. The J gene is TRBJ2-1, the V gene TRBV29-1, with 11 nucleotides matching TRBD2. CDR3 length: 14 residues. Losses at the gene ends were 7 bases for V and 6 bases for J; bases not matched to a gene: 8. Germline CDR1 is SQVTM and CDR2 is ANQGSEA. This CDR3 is CSAKLAGDPNEQFF. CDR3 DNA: TGCAGCGCCAAACTAGCGGGAGACCCCAATGAGCAGTTCTTC.

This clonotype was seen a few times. CDR3 residues: CASSHIPWGKTEAFF. The CDR3 DNA reads TGCGCCAGCAGCCATATCCCCTGGGGAAAAACTGAAGCTTTCTTT. This rearrangement joins TRBV4-3 to TRBJ1-1; no clear D. The germline V gene has CDR1 LGHNA and CDR2 YSLEER. V dropped 3 bases and J dropped 5 bases, with 16 bases sitting between them. The CDR3 covers 15 residues.

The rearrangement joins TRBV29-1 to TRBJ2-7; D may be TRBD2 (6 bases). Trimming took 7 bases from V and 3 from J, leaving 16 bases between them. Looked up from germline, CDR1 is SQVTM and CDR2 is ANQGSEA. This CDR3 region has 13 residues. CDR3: CSAYSGVNYEQYF. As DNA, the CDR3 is TGCAGCGCCTACTCGGGGGTTAACTACGAGCAGTACTTC.

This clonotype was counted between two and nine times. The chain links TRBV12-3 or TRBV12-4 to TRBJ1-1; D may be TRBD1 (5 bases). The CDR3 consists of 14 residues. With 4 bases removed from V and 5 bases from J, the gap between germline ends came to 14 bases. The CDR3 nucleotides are TGTGCCAGCAGTTCCCCAGTCGGGGGTACTGAAGCTTTCTTT. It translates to CASSSPVGGTEAFF.

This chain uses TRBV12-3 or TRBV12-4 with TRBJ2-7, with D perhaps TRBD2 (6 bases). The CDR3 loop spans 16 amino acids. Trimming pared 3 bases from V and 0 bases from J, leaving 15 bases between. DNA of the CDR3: TGTGCCAGCAGTTTTTGGGTAGCGGTGAGCTCCTACGAGCAGTACTTC. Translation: CASSFWVAVSSYEQYF.

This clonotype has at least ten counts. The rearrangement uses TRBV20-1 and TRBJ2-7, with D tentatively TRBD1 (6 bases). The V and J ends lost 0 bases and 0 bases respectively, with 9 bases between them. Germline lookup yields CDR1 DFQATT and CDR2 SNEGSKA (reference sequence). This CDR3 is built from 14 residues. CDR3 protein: CSARDLGGSYEQYF. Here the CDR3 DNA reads TGCAGTGCTAGAGATTTAGGGGGCTCCTACGAGCAGTACTTC.

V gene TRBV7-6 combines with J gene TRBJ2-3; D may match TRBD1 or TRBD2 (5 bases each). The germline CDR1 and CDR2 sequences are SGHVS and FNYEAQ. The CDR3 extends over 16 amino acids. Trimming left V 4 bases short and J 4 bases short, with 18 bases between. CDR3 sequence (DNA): TGTGCCAGCAGCTCTCCTCCGGGACCTAGGGCAGATACGCAGTATTTT. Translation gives CASSSPPGPRADTQYF.

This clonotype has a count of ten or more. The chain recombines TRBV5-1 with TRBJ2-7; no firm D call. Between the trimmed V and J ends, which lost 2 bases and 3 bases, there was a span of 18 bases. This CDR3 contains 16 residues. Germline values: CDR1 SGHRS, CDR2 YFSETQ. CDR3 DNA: TGCGCCAGCAGCTTAGTAGGGCAACCTACTGGCTACGAGCAGTACTTC. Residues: CASSLVGQPTGYEQYF. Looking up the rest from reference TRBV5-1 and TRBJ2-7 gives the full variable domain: KAGVTQTPRYLIKTRGQQVTLSCSPISGHRSVSWYQQTPGQGLQFLFEYFSETQRNKGNFPGRFSGRQFSNSRSEMNVSTLELGDSALYLCASSLVGQPTGYEQYFGPGTRLTVT.

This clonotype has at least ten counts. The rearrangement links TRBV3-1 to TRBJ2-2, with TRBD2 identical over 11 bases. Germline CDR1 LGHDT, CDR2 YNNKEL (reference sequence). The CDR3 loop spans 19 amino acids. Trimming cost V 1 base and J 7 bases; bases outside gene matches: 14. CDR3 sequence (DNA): TGTGCCAGCAGCCAAGGTCTGGGCCAATCTAGCGGGAGGATCGGGGAGCTGTTTTTT. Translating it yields CASSQGLGQSSGRIGELFF.

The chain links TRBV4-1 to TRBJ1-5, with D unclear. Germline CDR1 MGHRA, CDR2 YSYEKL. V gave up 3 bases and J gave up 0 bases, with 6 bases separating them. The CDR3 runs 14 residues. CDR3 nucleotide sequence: TGCGCCAGCAGCCACGTCTATAGCAATCAGCCCCAGCATTTT. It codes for CASSHVYSNQPQHF.

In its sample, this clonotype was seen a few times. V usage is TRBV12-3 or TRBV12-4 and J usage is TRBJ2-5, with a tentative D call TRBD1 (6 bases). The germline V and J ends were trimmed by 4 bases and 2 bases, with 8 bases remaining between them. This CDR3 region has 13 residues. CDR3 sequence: CASSWTVQETQYF. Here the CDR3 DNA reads TGTGCCAGCAGTTGGACAGTACAAGAGACCCAGTACTTC.

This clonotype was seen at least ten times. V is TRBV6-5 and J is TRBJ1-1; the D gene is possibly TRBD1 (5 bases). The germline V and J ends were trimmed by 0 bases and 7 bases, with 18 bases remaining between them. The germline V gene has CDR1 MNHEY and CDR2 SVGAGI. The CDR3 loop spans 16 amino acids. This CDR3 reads CASSYSTFGGSGEAFF. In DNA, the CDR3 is TGTGCCAGCAGTTACTCCACCTTTGGGGGTTCGGGTGAAGCTTTCTTT.

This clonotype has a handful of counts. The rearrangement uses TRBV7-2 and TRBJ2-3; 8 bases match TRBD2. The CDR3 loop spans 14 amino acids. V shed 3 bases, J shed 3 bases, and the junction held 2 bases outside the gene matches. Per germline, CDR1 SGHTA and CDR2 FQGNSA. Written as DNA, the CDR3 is TGTGCCAGCAGCTTGAGCGGGAGAACAGATACGCAGTATTTT. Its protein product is CASSLSGRTDTQYF.

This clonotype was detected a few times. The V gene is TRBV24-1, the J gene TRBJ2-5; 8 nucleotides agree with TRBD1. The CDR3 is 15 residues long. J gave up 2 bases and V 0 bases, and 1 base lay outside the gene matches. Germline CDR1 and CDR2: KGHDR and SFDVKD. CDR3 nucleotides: TGTGCCACCAGTGATTTGGGACAGGGTCAAGAGACCCAGTACTTC. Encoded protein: CATSDLGQGQETQYF.

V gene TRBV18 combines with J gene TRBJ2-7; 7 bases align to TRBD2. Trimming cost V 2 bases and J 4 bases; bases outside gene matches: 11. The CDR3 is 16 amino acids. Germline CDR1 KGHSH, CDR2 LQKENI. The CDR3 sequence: CASSPFGGGLNYEQYF. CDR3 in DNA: TGTGCCAGCTCACCATTCGGCGGGGGATTAAATTACGAGCAGTACTTC. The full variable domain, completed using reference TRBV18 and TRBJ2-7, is NAGVMQNPRHLVRRRGQEARLRCSPMKGHSHVYWYRQLPEEGLKFMVYLQKENIIDESGMPKERFSAEFPKEGPSILRIQQVVRGDSAAYFCASSPFGGGLNYEQYFGPGTRLTVT.

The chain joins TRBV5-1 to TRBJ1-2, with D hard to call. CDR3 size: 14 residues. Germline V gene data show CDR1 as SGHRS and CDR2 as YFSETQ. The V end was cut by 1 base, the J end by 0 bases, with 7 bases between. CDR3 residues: CASSLRSANYGYTF. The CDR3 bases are TGCGCCAGCAGCTTGAGGTCGGCTAACTATGGCTACACCTTC.

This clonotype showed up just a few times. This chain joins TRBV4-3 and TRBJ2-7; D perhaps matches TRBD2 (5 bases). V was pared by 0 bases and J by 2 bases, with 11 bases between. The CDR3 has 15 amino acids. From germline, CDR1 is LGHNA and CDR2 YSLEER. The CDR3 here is CASSQDRLAPYEQYF. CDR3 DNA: TGCGCCAGCAGCCAAGATCGTCTAGCCCCCTACGAGCAGTACTTC.

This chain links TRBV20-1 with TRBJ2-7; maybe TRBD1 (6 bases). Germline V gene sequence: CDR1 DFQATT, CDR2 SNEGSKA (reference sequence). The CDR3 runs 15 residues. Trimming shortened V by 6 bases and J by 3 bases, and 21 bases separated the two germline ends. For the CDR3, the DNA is TGCAGTGCACTCCCCGCTAGGGGGATCGGCTACGAGCAGTACTTC. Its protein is CSALPARGIGYEQYF.

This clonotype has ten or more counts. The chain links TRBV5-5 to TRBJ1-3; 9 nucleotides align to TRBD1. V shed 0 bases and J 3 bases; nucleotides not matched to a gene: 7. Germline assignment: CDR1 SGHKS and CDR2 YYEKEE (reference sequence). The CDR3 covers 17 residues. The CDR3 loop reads CASSLADRGLNGNTIYF. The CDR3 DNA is TGTGCCAGCAGCTTGGCGGACAGGGGTTTAAATGGAAACACCATATATTTT.

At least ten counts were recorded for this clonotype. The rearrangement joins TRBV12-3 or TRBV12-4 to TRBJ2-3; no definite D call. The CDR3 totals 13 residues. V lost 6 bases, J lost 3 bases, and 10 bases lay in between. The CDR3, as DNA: TGTGCCAGCAGCCCCTTGGTAACAGATACGCAGTATTTT. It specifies CASSPLVTDTQYF.

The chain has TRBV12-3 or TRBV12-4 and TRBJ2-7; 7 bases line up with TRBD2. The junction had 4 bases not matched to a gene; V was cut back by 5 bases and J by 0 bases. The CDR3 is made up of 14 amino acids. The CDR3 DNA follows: TGTGCCAGCAGTCTCAGCGGGACCTCCTACGAGCAGTACTTC. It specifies CASSLSGTSYEQYF.

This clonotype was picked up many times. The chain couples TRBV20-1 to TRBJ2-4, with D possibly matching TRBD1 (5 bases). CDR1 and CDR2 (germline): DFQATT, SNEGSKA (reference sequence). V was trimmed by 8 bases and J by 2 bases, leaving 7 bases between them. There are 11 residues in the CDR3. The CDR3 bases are TGCAGTCAGGGAACCAAAAACATTCAGTACTTC. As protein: CSQGTKNIQYF.

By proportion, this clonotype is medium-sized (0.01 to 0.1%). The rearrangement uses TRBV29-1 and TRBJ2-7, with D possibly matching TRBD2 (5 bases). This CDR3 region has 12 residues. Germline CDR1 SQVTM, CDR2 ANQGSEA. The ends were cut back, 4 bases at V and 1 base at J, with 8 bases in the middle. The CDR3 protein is CSVAPGSYEQYF. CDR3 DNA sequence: TGCAGCGTTGCTCCGGGATCCTACGAGCAGTACTTC.

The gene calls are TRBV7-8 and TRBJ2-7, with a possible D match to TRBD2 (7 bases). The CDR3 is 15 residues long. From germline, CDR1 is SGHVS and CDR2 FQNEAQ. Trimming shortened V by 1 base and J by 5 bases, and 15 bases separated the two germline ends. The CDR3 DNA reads TGTGCCAGCAGCTTAGATGGTGGAGGGGGGGACGAGCAGTACTTC. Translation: CASSLDGGGGDEQYF.

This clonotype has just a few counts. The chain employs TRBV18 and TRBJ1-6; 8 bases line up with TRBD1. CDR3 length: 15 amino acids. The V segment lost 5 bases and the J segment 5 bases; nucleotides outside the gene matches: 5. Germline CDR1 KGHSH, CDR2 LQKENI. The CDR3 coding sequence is TGTGCCAGCTCAAAAGGGACAGGCAATAATTCACCCCTCCACTTT. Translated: CASSKGTGNNSPLHF.

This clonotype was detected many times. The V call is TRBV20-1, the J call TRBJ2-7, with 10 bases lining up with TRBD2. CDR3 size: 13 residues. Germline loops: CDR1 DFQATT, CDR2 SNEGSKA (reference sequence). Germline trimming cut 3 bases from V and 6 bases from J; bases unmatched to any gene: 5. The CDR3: CSARLTSGIEQYF. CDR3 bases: TGCAGTGCTAGGTTAACTAGCGGGATCGAGCAGTACTTC.

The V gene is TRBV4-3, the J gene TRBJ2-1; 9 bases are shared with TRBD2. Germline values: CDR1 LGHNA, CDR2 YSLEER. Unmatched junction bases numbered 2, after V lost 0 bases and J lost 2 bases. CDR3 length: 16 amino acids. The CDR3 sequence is CASSQDGGGAYNEQFF. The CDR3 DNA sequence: TGCGCCAGCAGCCAAGATGGCGGGGGGGCCTACAATGAGCAGTTCTTC.